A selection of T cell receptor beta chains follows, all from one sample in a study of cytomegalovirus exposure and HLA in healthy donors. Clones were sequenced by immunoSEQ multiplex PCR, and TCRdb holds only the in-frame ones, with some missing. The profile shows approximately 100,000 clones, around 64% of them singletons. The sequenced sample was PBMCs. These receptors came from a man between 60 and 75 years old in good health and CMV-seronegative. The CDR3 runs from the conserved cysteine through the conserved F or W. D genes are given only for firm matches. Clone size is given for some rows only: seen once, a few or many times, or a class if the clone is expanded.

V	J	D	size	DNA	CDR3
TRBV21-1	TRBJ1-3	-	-	TGTGCCAGCAGCAATGGGACAGGGTGGTCCTCTGGAAACACCATATATTTT	CASSNGTGWSSGNTIYF
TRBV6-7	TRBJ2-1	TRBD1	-	TGTGCCAGCAGTCCCTTATGTGGACAGGGGCGGGCCAATGAGCAGTTCTTC	CASSPLCGQGRANEQFF
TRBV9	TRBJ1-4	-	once	TGTGCCAGCAGCGGCGGGCCAACTAATGAAAAACTGTTTTTT	CASSGGPTNEKLFF
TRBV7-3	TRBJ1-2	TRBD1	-	TGTGCCAGCAGCTCGACCGGACAGGGGGCTGTTTATGGCTACACCTTC	CASSSTGQGAVYGYTF
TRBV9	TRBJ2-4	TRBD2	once	TGTGCCAGCAGCCAAGCGGGAGACCTTGGAAACATTCAGTACTTC	CASSQAGDLGNIQYF
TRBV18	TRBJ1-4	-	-	TGTGCCAGCTCAGAAACGGGAACTAATGAAAAACTGTTTTTT	CASSETGTNEKLFF
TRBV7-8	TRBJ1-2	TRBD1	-	TGTGCCAGCAGCGCCGGGAACAGGGGGCTGGGAGGCTACACCTTC	CASSAGNRGLGGYTF
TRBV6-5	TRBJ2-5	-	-	TGTGCCAGCAGTTATCGTGGGACACAAGAAGAGACCCAGTACTTC	CASSYRGTQEETQYF
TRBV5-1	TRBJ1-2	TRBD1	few	TGCGCCAGCAGCCCAGTAGACAGGGGGCGTAACTATGGCTACACCTTC	CASSPVDRGRNYGYTF
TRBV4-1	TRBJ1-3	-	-	TGCGCCAGCAGCCAAGCTAGGGGCCGAGGCCTTGGAAACACCATATATTTT	CASSQARGRGLGNTIYF
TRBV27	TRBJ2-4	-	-	TGTGCCAGCTCTGTGGTAGCCGGGTCCGGAAACATTCAGTACTTC	CASSVVAGSGNIQYF
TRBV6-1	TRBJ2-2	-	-	TGTGCCAGCAGTGACTGGATCCGGCAGGGCGTACCGAACACCGGGGAGCTGTTTTTT	CASSDWIRQGVPNTGELFF
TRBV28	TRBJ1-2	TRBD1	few	TGTGCCAGCAGTTTAATAGGGGACAGGTCTAACTATGGCTACACCTTC	CASSLIGDRSNYGYTF
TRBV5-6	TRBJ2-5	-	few	TGTGCCAGCAGCTTGGACCCCGTGGAGGAGACCCAGTACTTC	CASSLDPVEETQYF
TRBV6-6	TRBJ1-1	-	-	TGTGCCAGCATATTCGGCAGCGAGAACACTGAAGCTTTCTTT	CASIFGSENTEAFF
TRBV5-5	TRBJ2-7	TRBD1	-	TGTGCCAGCAGCTTAGATGAGGGGGCTTTGCACGAGCAGTACTTC	CASSLDEGALHEQYF
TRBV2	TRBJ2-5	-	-	TGTGCCAGCAGGAGGGGGGGCCCGGTGGTGGAGACCCAGTACTTC	CASRRGGPVVETQYF
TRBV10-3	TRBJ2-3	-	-	TGTGCCATCAGTGGACTGAAGCGCACAGATACGCAGTATTTT	CAISGLKRTDTQYF
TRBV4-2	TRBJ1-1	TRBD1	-	TGTGCCAGCAGCCTAAGGGGGCGACAGGGGGGCACTGAAGCTTTCTTT	CASSLRGRQGGTEAFF
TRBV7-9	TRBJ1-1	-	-	TGTTCCAGCAGCTTAGCCGGGTCGAACACTGAAGCTTTCTTT	CSSSLAGSNTEAFF
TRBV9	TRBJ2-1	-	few	TGTGCCAGCAGCTCCCGACAGTACTCCTACAATGAGCAGTTCTTC	CASSSRQYSYNEQFF
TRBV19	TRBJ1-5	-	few	TGTGCCAGTAGTATAAGGTTCCTGACAAGGAGCAATCAGCCCCAGCATTTT	CASSIRFLTRSNQPQHF
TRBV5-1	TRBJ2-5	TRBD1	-	TGCGCCAGCAGCGAGGGGACAGGGGGAACCGAAGAGACCCAGTACTTC	CASSEGTGGTEETQYF
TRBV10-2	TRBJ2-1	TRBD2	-	TGCGCCAGCAGTGAGTCACTAGCGGGGCGCAATGAGCAGTTCTTC	CASSESLAGRNEQFF
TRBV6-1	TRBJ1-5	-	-	TGTGCCAGCAGTGAAGGACTCTATAGCAATCAGCCCCAGCATTTT	CASSEGLYSNQPQHF
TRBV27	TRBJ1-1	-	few	TGTGCCAGCAGTTACGTAAGAGGTGGGTACACTGAAGCTTTCTTT	CASSYVRGGYTEAFF
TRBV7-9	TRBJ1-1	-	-	TGTTCCAGCAGTTCCACCGCACACGAAGCTTTCTTT	CSSSSTAHEAFF
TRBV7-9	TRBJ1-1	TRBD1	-	TGTGCCAGCAGCTGGGGACAGGGGGAATCTGAAGCTTTCTTT	CASSWGQGESEAFF
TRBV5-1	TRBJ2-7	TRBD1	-	TGCGCCAGCAGCTTCCTCGACAGGGTTTACGAGCAGTACTTC	CASSFLDRVYEQYF
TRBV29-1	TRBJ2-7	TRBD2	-	TGCAGCGTTGACGGCGGGAGGGCCTACGAGCAGTACTTC	CSVDGGRAYEQYF
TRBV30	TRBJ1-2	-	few	TGTGCCTGGGAAGGGCAGGGTCGTAACTATGGCTACACCTTC	CAWEGQGRNYGYTF
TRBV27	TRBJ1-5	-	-	TGTGCCAGCAGTTTATACTTTGATCAGCCCCAGCATTTT	CASSLYFDQPQHF
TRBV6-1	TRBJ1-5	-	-	TGTGCCAGCAGTGATGAGGGTGGTCAGCCCCAGCATTTT	CASSDEGGQPQHF
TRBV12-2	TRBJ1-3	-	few	TGTGCAAGTAACAGCAGCTCTGGAAACACCATATATTTT	CASNSSSGNTIYF
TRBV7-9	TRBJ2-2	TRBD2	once	TGTGCCAGCAGCTTAGTTGTTGCTAGCGGGAGATCCGGGGAGCTGTTTTTT	CASSLVVASGRSGELFF
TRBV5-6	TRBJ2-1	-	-	TGTGCCAGTAACGAAGCCTTCGGGAACAATGAGCAGTTCTTC	CASNEAFGNNEQFF
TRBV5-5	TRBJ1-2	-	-	TGTGCCAGCAGCTTGTTCCGGGATCCCCTAAACTATGGCCACACCTTC	CASSLFRDPLNYGHTF
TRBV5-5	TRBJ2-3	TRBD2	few	TGTGCCAGCAGCCTCCCGGGACTAGTTACGTATTTT	CASSLPGLVTYF
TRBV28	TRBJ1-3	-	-	TGTGCCAGCAGTGTAAACGGGCGGAGGGGAAACACCATATATTTT	CASSVNGRRGNTIYF
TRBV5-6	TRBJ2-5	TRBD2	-	TGTGCCAGCAGCTTAATAGCTAGCGGGAGGGTTAGGAGAGAGACCCAGTACTTC	CASSLIASGRVRRETQYF
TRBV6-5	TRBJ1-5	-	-	TGTGCCAGCAGTGAAGGGACATCACAGCCCCAGCATTTT	CASSEGTSQPQHF
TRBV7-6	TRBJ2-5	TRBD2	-	TGTGCCAGCACCCCAGCGGGGGGAGAGACCCAGTACTTC	CASTPAGGETQYF
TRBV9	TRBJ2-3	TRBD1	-	TGTGCCAGCAGCACGACGGTCACGACAGGGAACACAGATACGCAGTATTTT	CASSTTVTTGNTDTQYF
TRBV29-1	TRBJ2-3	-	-	TGCAGCGCACCTATCCCGGATACGCAGTATTTT	CSAPIPDTQYF
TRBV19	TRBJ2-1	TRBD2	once	TGTGCCAGTAGTATGATAAGCGGGACCAGCGAGCAGTTCTTC	CASSMISGTSEQFF
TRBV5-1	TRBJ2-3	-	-	TGCGCCAGCAGCTTGAACGACGGTGGCTGGCAGGTAGTCTTT	CASSLNDGGWQVVF
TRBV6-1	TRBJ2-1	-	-	TGTGCCAGCAGTGAAAACGTAGTGGCCGCTGGAGGGCATGAGCAGTTCTTC	CASSENVVAAGGHEQFF
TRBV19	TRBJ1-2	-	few	TGTGCCAGTAGTATTCAACATAACTATGGCTACACCTTC	CASSIQHNYGYTF
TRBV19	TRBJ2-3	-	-	TGTGCCAGTAAGCCGGGGACAGATACGCAGTATTTT	CASKPGTDTQYF
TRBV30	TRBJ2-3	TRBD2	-	TGTGCCTGGAGTCCGGGACTAGCGGGAGTGGCAGATACGCAGTATTTT	CAWSPGLAGVADTQYF
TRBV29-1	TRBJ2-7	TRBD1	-	TGCAGCGTCCTGGGACAGGGAGGATACGAGCAGTACTTC	CSVLGQGGYEQYF
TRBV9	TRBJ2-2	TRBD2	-	TGTGCCAGCAGCGTAAGGGGTAGCGGGAGCTTGGGTACCGGGGAGCTGTTTTTT	CASSVRGSGSLGTGELFF